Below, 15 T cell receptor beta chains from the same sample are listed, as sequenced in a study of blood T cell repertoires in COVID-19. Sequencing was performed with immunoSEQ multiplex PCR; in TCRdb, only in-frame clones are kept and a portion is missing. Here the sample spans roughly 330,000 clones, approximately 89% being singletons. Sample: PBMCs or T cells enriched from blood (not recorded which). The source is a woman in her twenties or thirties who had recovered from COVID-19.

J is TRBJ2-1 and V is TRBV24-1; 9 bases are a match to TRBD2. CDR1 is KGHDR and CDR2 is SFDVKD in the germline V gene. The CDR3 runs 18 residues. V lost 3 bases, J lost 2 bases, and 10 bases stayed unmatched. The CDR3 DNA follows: TGTGCCACCAGTGATCCTCAGGCGTCTAGCGGGGCCTACAATGAGCAGTTCTTC. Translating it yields CATSDPQASSGAYNEQFF.

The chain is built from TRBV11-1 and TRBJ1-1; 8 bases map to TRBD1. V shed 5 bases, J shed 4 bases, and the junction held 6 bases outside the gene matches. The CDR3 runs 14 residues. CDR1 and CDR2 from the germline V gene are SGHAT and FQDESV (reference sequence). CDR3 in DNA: TGTGCCAGCAGCCCGACAGGGGTCGGCACTGAAGCTTTCTTT. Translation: CASSPTGVGTEAFF.

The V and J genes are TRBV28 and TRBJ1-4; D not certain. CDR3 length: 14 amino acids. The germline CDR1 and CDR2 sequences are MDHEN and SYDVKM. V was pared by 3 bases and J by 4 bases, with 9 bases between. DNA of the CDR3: TGTGCCAGCAGTTTCCCGGGAATTAATGAAAAACTGTTTTTT. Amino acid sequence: CASSFPGINEKLFF.

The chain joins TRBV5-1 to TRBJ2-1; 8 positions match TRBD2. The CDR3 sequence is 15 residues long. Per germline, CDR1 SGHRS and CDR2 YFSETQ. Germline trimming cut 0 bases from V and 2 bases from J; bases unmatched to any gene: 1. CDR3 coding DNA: TGCGCCAGCAGCTTGGAAGCGGGGGCCTACAATGAGCAGTTCTTC. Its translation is CASSLEAGAYNEQFF.

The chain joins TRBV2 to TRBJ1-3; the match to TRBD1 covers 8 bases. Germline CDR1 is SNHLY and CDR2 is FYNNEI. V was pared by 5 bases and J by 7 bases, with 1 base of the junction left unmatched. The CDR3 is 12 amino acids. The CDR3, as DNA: TGTGCCAGCAGTTACAGGGGGAACACCATATATTTT. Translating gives CASSYRGNTIYF.

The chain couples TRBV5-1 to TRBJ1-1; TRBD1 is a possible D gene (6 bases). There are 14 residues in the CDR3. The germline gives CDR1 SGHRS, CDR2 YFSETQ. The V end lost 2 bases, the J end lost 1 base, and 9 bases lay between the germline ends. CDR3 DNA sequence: TGCGCCAGCAGCTTCCGGACAGAGAACACTGAAGCTTTCTTT. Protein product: CASSFRTENTEAFF. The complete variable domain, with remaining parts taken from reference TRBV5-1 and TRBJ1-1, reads KAGVTQTPRYLIKTRGQQVTLSCSPISGHRSVSWYQQTPGQGLQFLFEYFSETQRNKGNFPGRFSGRQFSNSRSEMNVSTLELGDSALYLCASSFRTENTEAFFGQGTRLTVV.

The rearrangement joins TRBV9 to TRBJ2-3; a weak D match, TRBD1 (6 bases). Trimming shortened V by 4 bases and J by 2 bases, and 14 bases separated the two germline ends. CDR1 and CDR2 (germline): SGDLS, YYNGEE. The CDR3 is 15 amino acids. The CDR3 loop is CASSSRGYLTDTQYF. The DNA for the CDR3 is TGTGCCAGCAGCTCAAGGGGGTACCTCACAGATACGCAGTATTTT.

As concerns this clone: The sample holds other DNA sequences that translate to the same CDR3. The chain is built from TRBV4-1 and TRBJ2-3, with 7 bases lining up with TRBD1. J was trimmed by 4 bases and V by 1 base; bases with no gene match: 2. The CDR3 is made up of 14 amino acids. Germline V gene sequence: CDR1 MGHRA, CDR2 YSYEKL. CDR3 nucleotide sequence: TGCGCCAGCAGCCAAGGAGGGGGCGCAGATACGCAGTATTTT. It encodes CASSQGGGADTQYF.

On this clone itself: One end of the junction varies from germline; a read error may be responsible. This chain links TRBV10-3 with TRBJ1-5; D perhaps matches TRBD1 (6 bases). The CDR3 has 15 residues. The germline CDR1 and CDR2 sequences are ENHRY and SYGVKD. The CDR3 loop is CAISPEGGSSQPQHF. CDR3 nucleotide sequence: TGTGCCATCAGCCCCGAGGGGGGGAGCAGTCAGCCCCAGCATTTT.

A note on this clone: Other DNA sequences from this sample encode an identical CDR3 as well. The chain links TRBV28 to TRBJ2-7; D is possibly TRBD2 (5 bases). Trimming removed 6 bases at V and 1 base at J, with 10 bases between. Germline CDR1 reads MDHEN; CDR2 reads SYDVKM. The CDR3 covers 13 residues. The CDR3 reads CASSPPGSYEQYF. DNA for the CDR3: TGTGCCAGCAGCCCACCGGGATCCTACGAGCAGTACTTC.

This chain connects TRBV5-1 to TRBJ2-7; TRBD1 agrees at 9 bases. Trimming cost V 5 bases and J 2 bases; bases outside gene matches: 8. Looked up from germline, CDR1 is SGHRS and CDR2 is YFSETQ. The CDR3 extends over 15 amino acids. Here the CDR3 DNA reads TGCGCCAGCAGTTATGGGACAGGGTGGACCTACGAGCAGTACTTC. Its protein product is CASSYGTGWTYEQYF.

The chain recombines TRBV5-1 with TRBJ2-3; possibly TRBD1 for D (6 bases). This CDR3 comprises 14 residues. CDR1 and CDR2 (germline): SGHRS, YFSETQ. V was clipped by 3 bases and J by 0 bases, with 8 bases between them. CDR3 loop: CASSSGQSTDTQYF. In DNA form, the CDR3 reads TGCGCCAGCAGCTCCGGACAGAGCACAGATACGCAGTATTTT.

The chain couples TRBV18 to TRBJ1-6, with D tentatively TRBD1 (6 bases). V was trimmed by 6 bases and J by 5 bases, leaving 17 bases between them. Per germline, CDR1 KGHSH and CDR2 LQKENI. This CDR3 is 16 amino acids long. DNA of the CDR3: TGTGCCAGCTCGTCGACAGGAATTGACAATAATTCACCCCTCCACTTT. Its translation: CASSSTGIDNNSPLHF.

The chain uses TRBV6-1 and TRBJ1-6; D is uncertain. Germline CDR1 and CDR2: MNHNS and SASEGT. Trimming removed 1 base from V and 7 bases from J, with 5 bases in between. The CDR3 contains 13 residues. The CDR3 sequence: CASSEVINSPLHF. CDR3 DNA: TGTGCCAGCAGTGAAGTCATCAATTCACCCCTCCACTTT.

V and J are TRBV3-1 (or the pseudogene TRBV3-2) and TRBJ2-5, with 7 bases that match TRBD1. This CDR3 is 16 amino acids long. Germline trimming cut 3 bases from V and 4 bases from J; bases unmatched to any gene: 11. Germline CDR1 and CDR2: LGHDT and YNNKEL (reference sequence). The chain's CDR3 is CASSQARGRGRETQYF. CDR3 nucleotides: TGTGCCAGCAGCCAGGCAAGGGGGCGCGGCCGAGAGACCCAGTACTTC.